The 12 T cell receptor beta chains given below trace back to one sample, sequenced in a study of blood T cell repertoires in COVID-19 (dated by TCRdb to 2018 to 2021). The receptor library was made with the immunoSEQ multiplex PCR assay. TCRdb mirrors the immuneACCESS table, restricted to in-frame sequences. Some clones are absent from its copies; in checked studies, under half trace to an unresolved V gene, and the reason for the others is unknown. In this sample the table shows 150,000 to 200,000 clones, around 90% of which occur a single time. The ten largest clones capture less than 5.5% of the sample. Sample: peripheral blood. The source of these receptors is a human donor in a cohort sampled during active COVID-19.

The chain couples TRBV10-3 to TRBJ2-6; perhaps TRBD2 as D (6 bases). Trimming shortened V by 8 bases and J by 2 bases, and 13 bases separated the two germline ends. This CDR3 comprises 15 residues. Germline V gene sequence: CDR1 ENHRY, CDR2 SYGVKD. The CDR3 DNA follows: TGTGCCATCGCGGGAAGGACTCCTGGGGCCAACGTCCTGACTTTC. Its protein is CAIAGRTPGANVLTF.

The chain links TRBV3-1 (or the pseudogene TRBV3-2) to TRBJ1-2; D is undetermined. Germline assignment: CDR1 LGHDT and CDR2 YNNKEL (reference sequence). V was pared by 1 base and J by 4 bases, with 7 bases between. The CDR3 loop spans 13 amino acids. The CDR3 DNA is TGTGCCAGCAGCCAAGTCGGAGTCTATGGCTACACCTTC. Translating it yields CASSQVGVYGYTF.

V and J are TRBV25-1 and TRBJ1-6; 7 bases are shared with TRBD1. Losses at the gene ends were 4 bases for V and 9 bases for J; bases not matched to a gene: 6. The CDR3 length is 14 residues. Germline-derived CDR1 and CDR2 are MGHDK and SYGVNS. Here the CDR3 DNA reads TGTGCCAGCAGTGGCCTAGGGGGCGGTTCACCCCTCCACTTT. Translation gives CASSGLGGGSPLHF.

V gene TRBV5-1 combines with J gene TRBJ2-5; 8 nucleotides agree with TRBD2. This CDR3 has 14 amino acids. Trimming at V came to 3 bases and at J to 5 bases, leaving 6 bases not matched to a gene. Germline V lookup: CDR1 SGHRS, CDR2 YFSETQ. CDR3 protein: CASSSGLARETQYF. Here the CDR3 DNA reads TGCGCCAGCAGCTCAGGACTAGCACGGGAGACCCAGTACTTC.

This rearrangement joins TRBV7-2 to TRBJ2-1; a weak D match, TRBD2 (6 bases). Germline lookup yields CDR1 SGHTA and CDR2 FQGNSA. This CDR3 is 16 amino acids long. V was clipped by 7 bases and J by 7 bases, with 23 bases between them. CDR3 in amino acids: CASTLALTRMRNEQFF. CDR3 sequence (DNA): TGTGCCAGCACACTTGCCCTGACTAGAATGAGGAATGAGCAGTTCTTC.

This clone was counted once. V is TRBV5-5 and J is TRBJ2-7, with TRBD1 matching 9 bases. There are 14 residues in the CDR3. Germline V gene lookup returns CDR1 SGHKS and CDR2 YYEKEE (reference sequence). After removal of 4 bases from V and 7 bases from J, the junction contained 9 bases not matched to a gene. CDR3 residues: CASSKPQGAGEQYF. The CDR3 DNA reads as TGTGCCAGCAGCAAGCCACAGGGGGCGGGGGAGCAGTACTTC. Based on the CDR3 plus reference TRBV5-5 and TRBJ2-7, the full variable domain is DAGVTQSPTHLIKTRGQQVTLRCSPISGHKSVSWYQQVLGQGPQFIFQYYEKEERGRGNFPDRFSARQFPNYSSELNVNALLLGDSALYLCASSKPQGAGEQYFGPGTRLTVT.

The V gene is TRBV13, the J gene TRBJ2-7; 8 bases fit TRBD2. After removal of 4 bases from V and 4 bases from J, the junction contained 15 bases not matched to a gene. There are 17 residues in the CDR3. CDR1 PRHDT and CDR2 FYEKMQ come from the germline V gene (reference sequence). Here the CDR3 reads CASSSPTGSGKWYEQYF. CDR3 sequence (DNA): TGTGCCAGCAGCTCCCCAACTGGTAGCGGGAAGTGGTACGAGCAGTACTTC.

This chain links TRBV27 with TRBJ2-1; 8 bases fit TRBD1. The germline V gene has CDR1 MNHEY and CDR2 SMNVEV (reference sequence). V lost 4 bases to trimming and J lost 4 bases; unmatched junction nucleotides: 3. CDR3 length: 14 amino acids. The CDR3: CASSSQGAYNEQFF. The CDR3 coding sequence is TGTGCCAGCAGTTCTCAGGGGGCTTACAATGAGCAGTTCTTC.

The genes are TRBV28 and TRBJ2-7, with TRBD1 matching over 10 bases. V shed 5 bases and J 3 bases; nucleotides not matched to a gene: 7. Germline V lookup: CDR1 MDHEN, CDR2 SYDVKM. The CDR3 consists of 15 residues. CDR3 in DNA: TGTGCCAGCAGTCCCGTCGGGACAGGGGACTACGAGCAGTACTTC. This sequence encodes CASSPVGTGDYEQYF. The full variable domain, in which reference TRBV28 and TRBJ2-7 provide the parts outside the CDR3, is DVKVTQSSRYLVKRTGEKVFLECVQDMDHENMFWYRQDPGLGLRLIYFSYDVKMKEKGDIPEGYSVSREKKERFSLILESASTNQTSMYLCASSPVGTGDYEQYFGPGTRLTVT.

This rearrangement joins TRBV15 to TRBJ2-1; 10 bases line up with TRBD2. This CDR3 is built from 15 residues. In germline, CDR1 is LNHNV, CDR2 YYDKDF (reference sequence). Trimming took 1 base from V and 8 from J; bases not matched to a gene: 5. CDR3 amino acids: CATSRVASGSDEQFF. CDR3 coding DNA: TGTGCCACCAGCAGAGTGGCTAGCGGGAGCGATGAGCAGTTCTTC.

The V call is TRBV28, the J call TRBJ2-7; a possible D gene is TRBD1 (5 bases). Trimming shortened V by 6 bases and J by 0 bases, and 9 bases separated the two germline ends. CDR3 length: 13 residues. Germline lookup yields CDR1 MDHEN and CDR2 SYDVKM. The CDR3 DNA reads TGTGCCAGCAGGCTACAGGTCTCCTACGAGCAGTACTTC. It codes for CASRLQVSYEQYF.

This sequence joins TRBV9 and TRBJ1-3; tentatively, D is TRBD1 (5 bases). Germline loops: CDR1 SGDLS, CDR2 YYNGEE. The CDR3 has 17 residues. Trimming removed 3 bases from V and 0 bases from J, with 16 bases in between. CDR3 amino acids: CASSADLGGASGNTIYF. Written as DNA, the CDR3 is TGTGCCAGCAGCGCAGACCTGGGAGGGGCCTCTGGAAACACCATATATTTT.